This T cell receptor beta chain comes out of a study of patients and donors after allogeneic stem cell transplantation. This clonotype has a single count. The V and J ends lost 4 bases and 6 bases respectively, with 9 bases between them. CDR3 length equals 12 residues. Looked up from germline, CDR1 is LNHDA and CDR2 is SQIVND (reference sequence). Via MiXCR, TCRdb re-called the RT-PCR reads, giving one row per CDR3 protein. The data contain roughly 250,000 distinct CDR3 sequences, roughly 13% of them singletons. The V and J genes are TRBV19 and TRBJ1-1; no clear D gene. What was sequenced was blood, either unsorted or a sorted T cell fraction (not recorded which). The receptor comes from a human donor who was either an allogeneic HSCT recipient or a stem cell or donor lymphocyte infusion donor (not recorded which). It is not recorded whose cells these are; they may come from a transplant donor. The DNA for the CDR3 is TGTGCCAGTAGTACCCCTCCGGCTGAAGCTTTCTTT. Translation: CASSTPPAEAFF.